The rows below give T cell receptor beta chains drawn from one sample of a study of T cells expressing NK-cell markers. After re-calling the 5' RACE reads, TCRdb lists one entry per CDR3 protein, DNA absent. The sample holds about 460,000 distinct CDR3 sequences. Sequencing input: blood T cells: a sorted CD56 or NKG2C T cell subset, CD4+ or CD8+ T cells, or bulk PBMC T cells (not recorded which). These TCRs come from a woman in her fifties or sixties in good health. The CDR3 runs from the conserved cysteine through the conserved F or W.

v_gene: TRBV5-1
j_gene: TRBJ1-1
CDR3aa: CASCPTGPNTEAFF

v_gene: TRBV7-6
j_gene: TRBJ2-1
CDR3aa: CASSLARIGLAGYNEQFF

v_gene: TRBV4-1
j_gene: TRBJ2-5
CDR3aa: CASSQGSVIAGGLETQYF

v_gene: TRBV18
j_gene: TRBJ1-4
CDR3aa: CASSLREGHNEKLFF

v_gene: TRBV5-5
j_gene: TRBJ1-6
CDR3aa: CASSFRGGDSPLHF

v_gene: TRBV28
j_gene: TRBJ2-1
CDR3aa: CASSLTSGRIHEQFF

v_gene: TRBV5-1
j_gene: TRBJ2-7
CDR3aa: CASSLASGRSYEQYF

v_gene: TRBV5-1
j_gene: TRBJ2-4
CDR3aa: CASSNRLAGGGHIQYF

v_gene: TRBV15
j_gene: TRBJ1-3
CDR3aa: CATSQAFGNTIYF

v_gene: TRBV18
j_gene: TRBJ1-1
CDR3aa: CASSSTVGMNTEAFF

v_gene: TRBV15
j_gene: TRBJ2-6
CDR3aa: CATSRGGTAGANVLTF

v_gene: TRBV6-5
j_gene: TRBJ2-1
CDR3aa: CASSMTSGSNEQFF

v_gene: TRBV25-1
j_gene: TRBJ2-7
CDR3aa: CASSEYSTYEQYF

v_gene: TRBV12-3/TRBV12-4
j_gene: TRBJ2-5
CDR3aa: CASSWGQGFVETQYF

v_gene: TRBV4-1
j_gene: TRBJ2-1
CDR3aa: CASSQDLDGGGLNEQFF

v_gene: TRBV5-1
j_gene: TRBJ2-7
CDR3aa: CASSGDRSPYEQYF

v_gene: TRBV20-1
j_gene: TRBJ2-2
CDR3aa: CSANPSGHTGELFF

v_gene: TRBV12-3/TRBV12-4
j_gene: TRBJ1-1
CDR3aa: CASSARDLAFF

v_gene: TRBV6-2/TRBV6-3
j_gene: TRBJ2-1
CDR3aa: CASSLFAGGGDDQFF

v_gene: TRBV18
j_gene: TRBJ2-7
CDR3aa: CASSVTGTTYEQYF

v_gene: TRBV7-8
j_gene: TRBJ1-1
CDR3aa: CASSIDRGRSTEAFF

v_gene: TRBV6-2/TRBV6-3
j_gene: TRBJ2-1
CDR3aa: CASSYVGGGSGRNEQFF

v_gene: TRBV9
j_gene: TRBJ2-1
CDR3aa: CASSVDLSSYNEQFF

v_gene: TRBV5-5
j_gene: TRBJ2-3
CDR3aa: CASSYGAPDTQYF

v_gene: TRBV12-3/TRBV12-4
j_gene: TRBJ1-5
CDR3aa: CASSTRPKNQPQHF

v_gene: TRBV19
j_gene: TRBJ2-6
CDR3aa: CASSIPGSVGSGANVLTF

v_gene: TRBV24-1
j_gene: TRBJ2-1
CDR3aa: CATSDGTWRSSSYNEQFF

v_gene: TRBV7-9
j_gene: TRBJ1-1
CDR3aa: CASSLAGTGSAFF